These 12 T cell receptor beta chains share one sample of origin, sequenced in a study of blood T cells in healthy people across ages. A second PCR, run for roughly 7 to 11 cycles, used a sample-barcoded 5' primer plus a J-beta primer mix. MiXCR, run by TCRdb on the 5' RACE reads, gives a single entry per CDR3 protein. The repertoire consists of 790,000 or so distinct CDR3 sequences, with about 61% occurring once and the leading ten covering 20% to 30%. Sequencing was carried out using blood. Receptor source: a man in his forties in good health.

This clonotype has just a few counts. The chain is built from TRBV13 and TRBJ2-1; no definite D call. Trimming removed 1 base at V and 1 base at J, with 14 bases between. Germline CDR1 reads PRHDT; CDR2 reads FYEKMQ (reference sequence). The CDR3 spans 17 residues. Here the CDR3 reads CASSLVGIRPSYNEQFF. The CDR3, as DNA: TGTGCCAGCAGCTTAGTGGGGATTAGGCCTTCCTACAATGAGCAGTTCTTC.

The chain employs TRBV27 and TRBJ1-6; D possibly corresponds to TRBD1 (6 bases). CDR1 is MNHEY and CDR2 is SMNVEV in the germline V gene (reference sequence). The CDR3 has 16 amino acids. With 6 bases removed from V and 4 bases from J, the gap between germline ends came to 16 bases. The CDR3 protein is CASRSEVGAYNSPLHF. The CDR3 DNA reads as TGTGCCAGCAGGTCAGAAGTGGGGGCATATAATTCACCCCTCCACTTT.

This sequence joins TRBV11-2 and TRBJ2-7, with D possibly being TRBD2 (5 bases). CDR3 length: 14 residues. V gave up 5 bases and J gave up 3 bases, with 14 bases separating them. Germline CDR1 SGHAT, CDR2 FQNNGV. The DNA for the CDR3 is TGTGCCAGCAGCCTTGAGGTCGGGGTCTACGAGCAGTACTTC. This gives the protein CASSLEVGVYEQYF.

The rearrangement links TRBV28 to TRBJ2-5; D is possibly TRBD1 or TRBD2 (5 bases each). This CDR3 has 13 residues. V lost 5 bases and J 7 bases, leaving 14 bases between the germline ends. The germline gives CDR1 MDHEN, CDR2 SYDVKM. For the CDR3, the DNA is TGTGCCAGCAGTAAGACAGCCGGGGTGACCCAGTACTTC. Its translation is CASSKTAGVTQYF.

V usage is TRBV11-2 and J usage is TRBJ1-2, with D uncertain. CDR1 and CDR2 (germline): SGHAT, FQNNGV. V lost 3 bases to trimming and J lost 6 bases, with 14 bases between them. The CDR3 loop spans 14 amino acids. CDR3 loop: CASSFFRQYNGYTF. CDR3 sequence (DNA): TGTGCCAGCAGCTTTTTTCGGCAGTACAATGGCTACACCTTC.

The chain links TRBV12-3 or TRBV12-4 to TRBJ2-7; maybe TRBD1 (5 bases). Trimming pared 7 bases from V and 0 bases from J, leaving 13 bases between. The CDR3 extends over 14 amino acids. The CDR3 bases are TGTGCCAGCAAACAACAGGAGAGCTCCTACGAGCAGTACTTC. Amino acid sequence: CASKQQESSYEQYF.

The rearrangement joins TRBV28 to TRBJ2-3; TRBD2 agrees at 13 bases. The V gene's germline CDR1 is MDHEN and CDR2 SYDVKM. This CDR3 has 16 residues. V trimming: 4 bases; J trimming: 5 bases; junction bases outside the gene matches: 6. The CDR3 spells CASSSWTSGGEDTQYF. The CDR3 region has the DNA TGTGCCAGCAGTTCCTGGACTAGCGGGGGTGAAGATACGCAGTATTTT.

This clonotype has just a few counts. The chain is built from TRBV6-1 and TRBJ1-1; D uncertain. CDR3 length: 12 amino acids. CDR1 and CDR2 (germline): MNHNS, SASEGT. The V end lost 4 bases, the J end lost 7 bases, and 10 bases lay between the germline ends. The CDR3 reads CASSGDNREAFF. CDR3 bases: TGTGCCAGCAGTGGAGACAACCGTGAAGCTTTCTTT.

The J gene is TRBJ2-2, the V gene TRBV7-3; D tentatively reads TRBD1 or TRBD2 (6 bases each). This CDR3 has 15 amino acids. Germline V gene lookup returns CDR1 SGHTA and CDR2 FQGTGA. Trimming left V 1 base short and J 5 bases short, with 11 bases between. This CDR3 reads CASSLMGGPTGELFF. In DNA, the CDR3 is TGTGCCAGCAGCTTAATGGGGGGCCCGACCGGGGAGCTGTTTTTT.

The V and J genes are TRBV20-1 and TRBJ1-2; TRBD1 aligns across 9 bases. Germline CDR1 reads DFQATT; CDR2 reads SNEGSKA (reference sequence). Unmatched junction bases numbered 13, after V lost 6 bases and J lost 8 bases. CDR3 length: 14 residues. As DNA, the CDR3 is TGCAGTGCCAGCCCCGGGACAGGGAGTTTAGGCTACACCTTC. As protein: CSASPGTGSLGYTF.

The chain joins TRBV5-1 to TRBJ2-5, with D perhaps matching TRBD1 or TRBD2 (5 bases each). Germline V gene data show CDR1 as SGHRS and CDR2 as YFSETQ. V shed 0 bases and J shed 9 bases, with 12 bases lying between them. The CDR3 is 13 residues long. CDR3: CASSLELTGPQYF. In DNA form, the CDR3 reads TGCGCCAGCAGCTTGGAACTGACGGGACCCCAGTACTTC.

CDR3 sequence reads: CASSSFNFGQGDTEAFF. CDR3 DNA: TGTGCCAGCTCATCATTCAATTTCGGACAGGGAGACACTGAAGCTTTCTTT. The chain uses TRBV18 and TRBJ1-1, with 8 bases aligning to TRBD1. The CDR3 has 17 residues. V lost 5 bases to trimming and J lost 3 bases; unmatched junction nucleotides: 14. Germline-derived CDR1 and CDR2 are KGHSH and LQKENI.